This T cell receptor (beta chain) stems from a study of graft-versus-host responses after intestinal transplantation. Study-wide context: Transplants were multivisceral, liver-intestinal, or isolated intestinal. Tacrolimus and steroids were given for two to three years to all recipients after anti-thymocyte globulin induction.

Study results and limitations: Researchers found peak circulating GvH clone levels linked to early post-transplant HvG declines. Some GvH clones appeared in ileal mucosa or blood before recipient bone marrow.

Clones were sequenced by immunoSEQ multiplex PCR, and TCRdb holds only the in-frame ones, with some missing. The sample holds about 96,000 clones, 90% to 95% seen once. Concerning this clone itself: Its antigen is still unknown.

The CDR3 has 18 amino acids. Per the germline V gene, CDR1 is MNHEY and CDR2 is SMNVEV (reference sequence). Deletions cut 6 bases from V and 2 bases from J, with 26 bases between. This clonotype was sampled from a human donor who received an intestinal transplant. The chain combines TRBV27 with TRBJ2-7; D may be TRBD1 (6 bases). The sample was unstimulated CD4+ T cells sorted from spleen or lymph node cells, taken before intestinal transplant. The DNA of the CDR3 is TGTGCCAGCAGAGGACGTGATATGGGGGCCGCGCCCCCCTACGAGCAGTACTTC. Translating gives CASRGRDMGAAPPYEQYF.